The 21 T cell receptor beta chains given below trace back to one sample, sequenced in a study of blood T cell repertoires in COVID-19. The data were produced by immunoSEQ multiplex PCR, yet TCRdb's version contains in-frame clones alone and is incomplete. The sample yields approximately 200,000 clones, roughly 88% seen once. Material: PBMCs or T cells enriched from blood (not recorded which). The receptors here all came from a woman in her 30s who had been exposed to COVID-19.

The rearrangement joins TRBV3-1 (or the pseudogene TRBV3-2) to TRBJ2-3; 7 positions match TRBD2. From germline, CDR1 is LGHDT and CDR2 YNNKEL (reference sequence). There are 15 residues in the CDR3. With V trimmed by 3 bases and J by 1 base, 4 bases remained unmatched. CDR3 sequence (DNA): TGTGCCAGCAGCCAGCCTAGCGGTGGCACAGATACGCAGTATTTT. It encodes CASSQPSGGTDTQYF.

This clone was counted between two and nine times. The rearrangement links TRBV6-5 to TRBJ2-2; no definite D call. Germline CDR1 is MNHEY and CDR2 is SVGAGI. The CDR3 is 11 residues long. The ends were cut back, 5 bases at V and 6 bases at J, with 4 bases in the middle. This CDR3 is CASSTAGELFF. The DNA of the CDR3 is TGTGCCAGCAGTACAGCCGGGGAGCTGTTTTTT.

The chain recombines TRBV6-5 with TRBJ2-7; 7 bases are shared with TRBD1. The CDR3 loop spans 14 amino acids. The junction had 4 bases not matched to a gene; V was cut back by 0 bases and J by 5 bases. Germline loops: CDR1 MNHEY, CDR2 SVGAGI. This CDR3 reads CASSYSQGTHEQYF. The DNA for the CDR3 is TGTGCCAGCAGTTACTCACAGGGGACCCACGAGCAGTACTTC.

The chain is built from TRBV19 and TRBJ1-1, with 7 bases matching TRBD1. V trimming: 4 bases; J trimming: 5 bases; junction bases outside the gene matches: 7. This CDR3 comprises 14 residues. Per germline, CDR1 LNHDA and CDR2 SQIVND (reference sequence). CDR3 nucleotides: TGTGCCAGTAGTACGACAGGGATATGGACTGAAGCTTTCTTT. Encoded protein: CASSTTGIWTEAFF.

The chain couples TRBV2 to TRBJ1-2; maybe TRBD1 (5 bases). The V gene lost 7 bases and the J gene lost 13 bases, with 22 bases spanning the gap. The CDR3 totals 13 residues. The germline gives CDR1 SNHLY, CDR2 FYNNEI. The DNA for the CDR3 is TGTGCCAGCACCCCACGGGGGACGGTCGGAATCACCTTC. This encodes CASTPRGTVGITF.

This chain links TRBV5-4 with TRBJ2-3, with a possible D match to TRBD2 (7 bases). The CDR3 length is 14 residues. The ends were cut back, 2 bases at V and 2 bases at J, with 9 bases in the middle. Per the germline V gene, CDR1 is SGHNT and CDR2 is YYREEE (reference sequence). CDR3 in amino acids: CASSLGGATDTQYF. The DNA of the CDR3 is TGTGCCAGCAGCTTAGGGGGGGCCACAGATACGCAGTATTTT.

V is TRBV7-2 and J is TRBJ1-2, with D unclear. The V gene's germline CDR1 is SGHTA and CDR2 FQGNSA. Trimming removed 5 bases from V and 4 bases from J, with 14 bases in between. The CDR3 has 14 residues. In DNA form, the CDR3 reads TGTGCCAGCAGCCTATCGGTCGGAGGCTATGGCTACACCTTC. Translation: CASSLSVGGYGYTF.

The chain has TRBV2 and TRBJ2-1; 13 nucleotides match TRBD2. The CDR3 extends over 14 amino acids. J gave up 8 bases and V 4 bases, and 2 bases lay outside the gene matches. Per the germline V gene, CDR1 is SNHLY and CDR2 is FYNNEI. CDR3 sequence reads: CASSGLAGGYEQFF. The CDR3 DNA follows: TGTGCCAGCAGTGGACTAGCGGGAGGTTATGAGCAGTTCTTC. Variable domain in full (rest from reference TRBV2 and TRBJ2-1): EPEVTQTPSHQVTQMGQEVILRCVPISNHLYFYWYRQILGQKVEFLVSFYNNEISEKSEIFDDQFSVERPDGSNFTLKIRSTKLEDSAMYFCASSGLAGGYEQFFGPGTRLTVL.

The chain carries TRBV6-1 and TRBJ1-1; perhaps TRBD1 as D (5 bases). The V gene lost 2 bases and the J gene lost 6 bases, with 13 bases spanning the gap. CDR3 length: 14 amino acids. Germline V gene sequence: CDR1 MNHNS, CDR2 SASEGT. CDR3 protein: CASSELTRDAEAFF. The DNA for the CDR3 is TGTGCCAGCAGTGAACTTACCAGGGATGCTGAAGCTTTCTTT.

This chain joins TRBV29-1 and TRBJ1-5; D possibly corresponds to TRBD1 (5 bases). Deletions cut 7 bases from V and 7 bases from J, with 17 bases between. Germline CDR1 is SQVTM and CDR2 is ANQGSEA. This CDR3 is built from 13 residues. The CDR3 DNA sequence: TGCAGCGCGGGGTTAGGGGCGGGGCAGCCCCAGCATTTT. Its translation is CSAGLGAGQPQHF.

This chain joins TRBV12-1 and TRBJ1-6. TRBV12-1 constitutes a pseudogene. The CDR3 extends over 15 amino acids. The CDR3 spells CASSAPELYNSPLHF. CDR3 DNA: TGTGCCAGCAGCGCCCCTGAGCTTTATAATTCACCCCTCCACTTT.

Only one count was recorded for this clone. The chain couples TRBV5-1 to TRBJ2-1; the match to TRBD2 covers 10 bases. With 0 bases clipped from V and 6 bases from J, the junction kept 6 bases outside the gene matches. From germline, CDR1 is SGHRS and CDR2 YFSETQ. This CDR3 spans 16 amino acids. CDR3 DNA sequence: TGCGCCAGCAGCTTGGCCCCAGCGGGAGGGGGCAATGAGCAGTTCTTC. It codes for CASSLAPAGGGNEQFF.

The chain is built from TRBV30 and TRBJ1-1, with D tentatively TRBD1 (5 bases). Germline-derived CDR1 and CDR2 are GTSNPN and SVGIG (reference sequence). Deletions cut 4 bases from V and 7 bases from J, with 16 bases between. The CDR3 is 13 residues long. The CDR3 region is CAWTGGWGNEAFF. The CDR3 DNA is TGTGCCTGGACCGGAGGGTGGGGGAATGAAGCTTTCTTT.

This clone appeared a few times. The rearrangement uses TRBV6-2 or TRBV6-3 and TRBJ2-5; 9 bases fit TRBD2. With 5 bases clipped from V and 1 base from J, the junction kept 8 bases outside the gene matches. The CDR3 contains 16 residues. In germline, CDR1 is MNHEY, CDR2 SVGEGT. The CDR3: CASSQALAGPQETQYF. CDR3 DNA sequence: TGTGCCAGCAGTCAAGCCCTAGCGGGGCCCCAAGAGACCCAGTACTTC.

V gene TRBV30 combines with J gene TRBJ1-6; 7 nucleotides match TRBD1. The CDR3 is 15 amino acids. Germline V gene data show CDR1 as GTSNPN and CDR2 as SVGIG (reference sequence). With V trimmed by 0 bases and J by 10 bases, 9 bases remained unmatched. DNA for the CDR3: TGTGCCTGGAGTGTACGAGGGGGCGTAAGCTCACCCCTCCACTTT. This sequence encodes CAWSVRGGVSSPLHF.

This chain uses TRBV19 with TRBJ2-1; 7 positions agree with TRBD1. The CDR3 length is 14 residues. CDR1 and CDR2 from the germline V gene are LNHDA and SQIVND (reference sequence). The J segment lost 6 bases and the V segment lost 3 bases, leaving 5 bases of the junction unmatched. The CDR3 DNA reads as TGTGCCAGTAGTATGACAGGGCTACGCAATGAGCAGTTCTTC. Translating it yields CASSMTGLRNEQFF.

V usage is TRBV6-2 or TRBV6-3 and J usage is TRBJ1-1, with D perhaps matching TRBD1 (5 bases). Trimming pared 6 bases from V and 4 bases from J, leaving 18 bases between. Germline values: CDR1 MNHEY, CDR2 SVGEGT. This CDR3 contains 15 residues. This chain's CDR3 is CASSRPSGLGTEAFF. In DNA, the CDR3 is TGTGCCAGCAGCCGCCCTTCAGGGTTAGGCACTGAAGCTTTCTTT.

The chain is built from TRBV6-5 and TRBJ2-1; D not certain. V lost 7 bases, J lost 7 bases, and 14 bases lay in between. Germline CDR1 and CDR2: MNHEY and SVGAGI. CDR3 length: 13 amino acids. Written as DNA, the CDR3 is TGTGCCAGCACCCCTGGGCTCGATAATGAGCAGTTCTTC. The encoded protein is CASTPGLDNEQFF.

The CDR3 coding sequence is TGTGCCAGACCACCGCGAAGGGGTGATAGCGGACATATACAAGAGACCCAGTACTTC. Protein: CARPPRRGDSGHIQETQYF. The V call is TRBV7-3, the J call TRBJ2-5, with a possible D match to TRBD2 (6 bases). The CDR3 runs 19 residues. CDR1 and CDR2 (germline): SGHTA, FQGTGA. V lost 9 bases and J 2 bases, leaving 31 bases between the germline ends.

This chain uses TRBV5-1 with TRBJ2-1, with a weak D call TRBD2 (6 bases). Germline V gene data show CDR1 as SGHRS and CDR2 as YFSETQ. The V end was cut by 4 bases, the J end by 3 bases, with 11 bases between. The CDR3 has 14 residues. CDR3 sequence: CASSRGTVYNEQFF. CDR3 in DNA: TGCGCCAGCAGCCGAGGGACTGTCTACAATGAGCAGTTCTTC.

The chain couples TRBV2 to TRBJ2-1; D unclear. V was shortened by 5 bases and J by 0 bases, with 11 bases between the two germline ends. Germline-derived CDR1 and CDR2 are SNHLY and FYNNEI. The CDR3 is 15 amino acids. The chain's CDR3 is CASSLELLSYNEQFF. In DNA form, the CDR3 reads TGTGCCAGCAGTCTAGAGCTGCTCTCCTACAATGAGCAGTTCTTC. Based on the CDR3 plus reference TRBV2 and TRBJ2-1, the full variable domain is EPEVTQTPSHQVTQMGQEVILRCVPISNHLYFYWYRQILGQKVEFLVSFYNNEISEKSEIFDDQFSVERPDGSNFTLKIRSTKLEDSAMYFCASSLELLSYNEQFFGPGTRLTVL.